Each of the 16 T cell receptor beta chains below was sequenced from the same sample in a study of tumor-infiltrating lymphocytes in oesophageal squamous cell carcinoma. TCRdb processed the PCR reads anew with MiXCR; each CDR3 protein has one entry. The table lists about 12,000 distinct CDR3 sequences, more than 55% of them singletons. The sample taken for sequencing was esophageal tumor tissue. The origin of the receptors is a female donor with esophageal squamous cell carcinoma.

This clonotype was observed a few times. The chain carries TRBV12-3 or TRBV12-4 and TRBJ2-3; possible D gene TRBD2, 6 bases. The length of the CDR3 is 13 residues. Trimming cost V 4 bases and J 4 bases, with 9 bases left between them. CDR3 sequence (DNA): TGTGCCAGCAGTTGGTGGGGGGCAGATACGCAGTATTTT. It specifies CASSWWGADTQYF.

This clonotype was counted a single time. This chain uses TRBV2 with TRBJ2-3; TRBD2 aligns across 8 bases. The CDR3 is made up of 15 amino acids. Germline V CDR1 and CDR2: SNHLY, FYNNEI. V trimming: 3 bases; J trimming: 2 bases; junction bases outside the gene matches: 4. The CDR3 nucleotides are TGTGCCAGCAGTGAGGGAGCGGGGGCCACAGATACGCAGTATTTT. Residues: CASSEGAGATDTQYF.

This sequence joins TRBV7-2 and TRBJ2-2; D remains unclear. The CDR3 runs 14 residues. Trimming took 4 bases from V and 2 from J, leaving 8 bases between them. Germline-derived CDR1 and CDR2 are SGHTA and FQGNSA. CDR3 residues: CASSWTVNTGELFF. The CDR3 nucleotides are TGTGCCAGCAGCTGGACGGTTAACACCGGGGAGCTGTTTTTT.

In its sample, this clonotype was seen a few times. The chain recombines TRBV7-8 with TRBJ2-3; unclear D gene. The germline gives CDR1 SGHVS, CDR2 FQNEAQ. V was shortened by 3 bases and J by 8 bases, with 6 bases between the two germline ends. The CDR3 spans 11 residues. CDR3 sequence (DNA): TGTGCCAGCAGCTTCTCAGTTACGCAGTATTTT. The encoded protein is CASSFSVTQYF.

Turning to this clonotype: The CDR3 does not close with the conserved phenylalanine or tryptophan, likely indicating a read error. The limits of the CDR3 on the DNA are not certain, so only TCRdb's listed CDR3 is given. The chain has TRBV7-3 and TRBJ2-1; TRBD1 is the table's D call, not checked against the DNA. Termini included, the CDR3 measures 17 amino acids. Germline CDR1 is SGHTA and CDR2 is FQGTGA. CDR3 amino acids: CASSPRTGEIYEQYFGA.

The sample holds a few counts of this clonotype. The V gene is TRBV7-2, the J gene TRBJ2-7; perhaps TRBD2 as D (7 bases). This CDR3 contains 13 residues. Deletions cut 8 bases from V and 0 bases from J, with 11 bases between. Germline V CDR1 and CDR2: SGHTA, FQGNSA. The CDR3 DNA reads as TGTGCCAGCCGGGGGGCTAGCTCCTACGAGCAGTACTTC. As protein: CASRGASSYEQYF.

This sequence joins TRBV7-6 and TRBJ2-7; the D is unclear. The CDR3 loop spans 15 amino acids. Deletions cut 6 bases from V and 5 bases from J, with 20 bases between. Germline loops: CDR1 SGHVS, CDR2 FNYEAQ. The CDR3 loop is CASSLTVQVNHEQYF. CDR3 bases: TGTGCCAGCAGTTTAACGGTCCAGGTAAACCACGAGCAGTACTTC.

The V and J genes are TRBV7-8 and TRBJ2-4; TRBD1 agrees at 8 bases. The J call may be in error: the DNA end matches TRBJ2-7 better. The CDR3 runs to 14 residues. Germline CDR1 reads SGHVS; CDR2 reads FQNEAQ. The CDR3 is CASSLDRGYYEQYF. The CDR3 DNA follows: TGTGCCAGCAGCTTAGACAGGGGGTACTACGAGCAGTACTTC.

The V gene is TRBV7-6, the J gene TRBJ2-2; D remains unclear. Trimming took off 1 base at V and 1 base at J, with 7 bases between the two ends. CDR1 SGHVS and CDR2 FNYEAQ come from the germline V gene. The CDR3 extends over 15 amino acids. As DNA, the CDR3 is TGTGCCAGCAGCTTAGTTGCGGTGAACACCGGGGAGCTGTTTTTT. This codes for CASSLVAVNTGELFF.

The chain employs TRBV7-2 and TRBJ2-1; the match to TRBD1 covers 7 bases. Germline CDR1 reads SGHTA; CDR2 reads FQGNSA. The CDR3 covers 15 residues. Trimming removed 2 bases from V and 5 bases from J; junction bases left unmatched: 6. The CDR3 DNA reads TGTGCCAGCAGCTTAACGACAGGGACGCACAATGAGCAGTTCTTC. Translation: CASSLTTGTHNEQFF.

J is TRBJ2-7 and V is TRBV10-3, with a possible D match to TRBD1 (5 bases). Near its end, the DNA agrees better with TRBJ2-5, so the J call may be wrong. This CDR3 is built from 16 residues. Per the germline V gene, CDR1 is ENHRY and CDR2 is SYGVKD. The CDR3 reads CAISESRTGAQETQYF. In DNA form, the CDR3 reads TGTGCCATCAGTGAGTCGCGAACAGGTGCACAAGAGACCCAGTACTTC.

The sample holds a few counts of this clonotype. V gene TRBV11-2 combines with J gene TRBJ2-1, with 12 bases lining up with TRBD2. Germline loops: CDR1 SGHAT, CDR2 FQNNGV. This CDR3 is 15 amino acids long. J gave up 4 bases and V 5 bases, and 3 bases lay outside the gene matches. CDR3 DNA: TGTGCCAGCAGCCCTCTAGCGGGGGGGTACAATGAGCAGTTCTTC. This sequence encodes CASSPLAGGYNEQFF.

This chain connects TRBV7-6 to TRBJ2-1; D is undetermined. V lost 1 base and J 7 bases, leaving 11 bases between the germline ends. In germline, CDR1 is SGHVS, CDR2 FNYEAQ. The CDR3 covers 14 residues. The CDR3 DNA reads TGTGCCAGCAGCTTAGGGCCGGTTGGGAATGAGCAGTTCTTC. It translates to CASSLGPVGNEQFF.

The table lists this clonotype with many counts. The chain uses TRBV27 and TRBJ1-2; D gene unclear. The V gene lost 2 bases and the J gene lost 7 bases, with 11 bases spanning the gap. The CDR3 consists of 13 residues. Germline lookup yields CDR1 MNHEY and CDR2 SMNVEV (reference sequence). The CDR3 coding sequence is TGTGCCAGCAGTTTAAACGCAGGTAGTGGCTACACCTTC. Translated, it gives CASSLNAGSGYTF.

The chain employs TRBV7-9 and TRBJ2-5; D possibly corresponds to TRBD2 (6 bases). The J call may be mistaken, given a closer DNA end match to TRBJ2-1. The germline CDR1 and CDR2 sequences are SEHNR and FQNEAQ (reference sequence). This CDR3 has 15 amino acids. CDR3 amino acids: CASSPSGVSYNEQFF. In DNA form, the CDR3 reads TGTGCCAGCAGTCCCTCGGGAGTATCCTACAATGAGCAGTTCTTC.

This clonotype was seen at least ten times. The J gene is TRBJ2-2, the V gene TRBV6-1; 8 bases line up with TRBD1. The CDR3 has 14 residues. CDR1 and CDR2 (germline): MNHNS, SASEGT. V trimming: 4 bases; J trimming: 7 bases; junction bases outside the gene matches: 5. Written as DNA, the CDR3 is TGTGCCAGCAGTGGCAGGGGGCGAAGCGGGGAGCTGTTTTTT. Translated, it gives CASSGRGRSGELFF.